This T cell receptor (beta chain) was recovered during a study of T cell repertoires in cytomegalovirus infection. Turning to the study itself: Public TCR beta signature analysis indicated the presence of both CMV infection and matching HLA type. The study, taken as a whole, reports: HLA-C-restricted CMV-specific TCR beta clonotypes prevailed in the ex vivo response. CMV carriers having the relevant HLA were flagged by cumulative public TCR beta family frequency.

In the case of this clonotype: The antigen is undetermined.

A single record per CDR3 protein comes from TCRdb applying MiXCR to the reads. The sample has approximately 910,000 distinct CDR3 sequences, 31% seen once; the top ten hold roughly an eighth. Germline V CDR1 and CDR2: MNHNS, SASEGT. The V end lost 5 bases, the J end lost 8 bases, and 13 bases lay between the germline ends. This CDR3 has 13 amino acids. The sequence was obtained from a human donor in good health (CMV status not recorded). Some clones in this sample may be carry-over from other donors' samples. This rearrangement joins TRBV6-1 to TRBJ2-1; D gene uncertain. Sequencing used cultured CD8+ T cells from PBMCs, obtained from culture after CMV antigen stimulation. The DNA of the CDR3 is TGTGCCAGCAGTTATTCAGCAGCATATGAGCAGTTCTTC. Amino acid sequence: CASSYSAAYEQFF.